This T cell receptor (beta chain) emerged from a study of tumor-infiltrating lymphocytes in primary liver carcinoma. Study findings and constraints: Appearing in all five tumor regions was true of only about 7.5-24% of top clones.

Co-extracting RNA and DNA was done with about 20-34 mg of unsorted bulk tissue as input. Priming with a constant-region primer yielded TCR beta cDNA from approximately 500 ng total RNA. Employing slightly modified ARM-PCR, three nested multiplex PCR rounds were run, and these gave rise to the TCR beta libraries. In the first two PCR rounds, TRBV1-TRBV30 forward primers were paired with a C-beta reverse primer, and each round lasted roughly 9 cycles. From the multiplex PCR reads, TCRdb called clonotypes with MiXCR, one entry per CDR3 protein. The sample shows about 84,000 distinct CDR3 sequences, 65% to 80% of them seen only once. This clonotype was observed once. The antigen is undetermined. Here the CDR3 omits its conserved ending phenylalanine or tryptophan, so a read error is the likely source. The limits of the CDR3 on the DNA are not certain, so only TCRdb's listed CDR3 is given. Including both end residues, the CDR3 is 19 amino acids long. Looked up from germline, CDR1 is MGHRA and CDR2 is YSYEKL.

The sample taken for sequencing was liver tumor tissue from sampling region 1. Subset defined: tumor region T1, superior pole. The receptor was isolated from a man aged 35-49 years with primary liver carcinoma and hepatitis B virus infection. V and J are TRBV4-1 and TRBJ2-6. The CDR3 here is CASSQRYSANTVGTNVPTS.